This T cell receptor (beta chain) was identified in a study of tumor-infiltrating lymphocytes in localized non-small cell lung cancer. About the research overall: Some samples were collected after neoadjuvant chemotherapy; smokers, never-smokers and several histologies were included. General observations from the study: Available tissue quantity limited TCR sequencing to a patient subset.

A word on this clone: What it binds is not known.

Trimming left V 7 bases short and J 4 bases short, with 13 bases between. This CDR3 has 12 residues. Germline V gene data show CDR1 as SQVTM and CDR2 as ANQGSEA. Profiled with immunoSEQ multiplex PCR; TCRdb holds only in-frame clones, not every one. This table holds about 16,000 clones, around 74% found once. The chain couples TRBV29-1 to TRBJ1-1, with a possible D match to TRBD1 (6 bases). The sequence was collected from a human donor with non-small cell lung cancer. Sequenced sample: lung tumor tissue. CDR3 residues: CSGGGGGTEAFF. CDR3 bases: TGCAGCGGTGGGGGCGGGGGCACTGAAGCTTTCTTT.